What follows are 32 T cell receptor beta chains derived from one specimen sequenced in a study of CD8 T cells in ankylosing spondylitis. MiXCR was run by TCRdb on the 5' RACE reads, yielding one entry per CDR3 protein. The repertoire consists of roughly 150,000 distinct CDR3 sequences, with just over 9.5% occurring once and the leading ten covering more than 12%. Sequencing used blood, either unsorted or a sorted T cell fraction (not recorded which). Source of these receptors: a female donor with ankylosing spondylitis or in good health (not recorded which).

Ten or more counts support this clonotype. CDR3 sequence reads: CASSASEIYNEQFF. CDR3 sequence (DNA): TGTGCCAGCAGCGCTAGCGAGATATACAATGAGCAGTTCTTC. The rearrangement uses TRBV9 and TRBJ2-1; D might be TRBD2 (6 bases). V dropped 3 bases and J dropped 4 bases, with 11 bases sitting between them. The V gene's germline CDR1 is SGDLS and CDR2 YYNGEE. The CDR3 runs to 14 residues.

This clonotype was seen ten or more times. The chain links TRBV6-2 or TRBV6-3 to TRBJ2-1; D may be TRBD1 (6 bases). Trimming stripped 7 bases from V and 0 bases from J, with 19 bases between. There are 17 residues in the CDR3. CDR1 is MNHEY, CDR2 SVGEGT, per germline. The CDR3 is CASIGQKRSRSYNEQFF. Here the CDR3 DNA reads TGTGCCAGCATTGGACAGAAAAGGTCCCGCTCCTACAATGAGCAGTTCTTC.

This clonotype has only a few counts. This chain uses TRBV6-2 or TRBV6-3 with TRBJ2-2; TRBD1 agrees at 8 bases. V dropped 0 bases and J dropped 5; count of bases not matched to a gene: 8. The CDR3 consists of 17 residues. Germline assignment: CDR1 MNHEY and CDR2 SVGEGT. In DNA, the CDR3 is TGTGCCAGCAGTTACTCTCTGACAGGGGAAGGGACCGGGGAGCTGTTTTTT. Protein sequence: CASSYSLTGEGTGELFF.

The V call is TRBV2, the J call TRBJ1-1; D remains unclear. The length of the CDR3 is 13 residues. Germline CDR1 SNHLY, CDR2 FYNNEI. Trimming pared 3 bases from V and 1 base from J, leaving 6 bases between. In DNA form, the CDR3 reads TGTGCCAGCAGTGACGGACGGAACACTGAAGCTTTCTTT. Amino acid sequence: CASSDGRNTEAFF.

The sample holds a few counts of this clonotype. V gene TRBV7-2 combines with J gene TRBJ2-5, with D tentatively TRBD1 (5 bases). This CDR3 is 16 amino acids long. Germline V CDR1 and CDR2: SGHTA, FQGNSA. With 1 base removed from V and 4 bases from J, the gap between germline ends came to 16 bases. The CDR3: CASSLVVLLGVETQYF. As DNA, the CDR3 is TGTGCCAGCAGCTTAGTAGTGCTTCTAGGGGTAGAGACCCAGTACTTC.

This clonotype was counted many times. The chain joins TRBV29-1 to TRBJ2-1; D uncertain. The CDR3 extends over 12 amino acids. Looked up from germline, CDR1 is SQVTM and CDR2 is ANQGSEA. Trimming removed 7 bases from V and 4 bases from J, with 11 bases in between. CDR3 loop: CSDTTGYNEQFF. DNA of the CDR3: TGCAGCGACACAACTGGATACAATGAGCAGTTCTTC.

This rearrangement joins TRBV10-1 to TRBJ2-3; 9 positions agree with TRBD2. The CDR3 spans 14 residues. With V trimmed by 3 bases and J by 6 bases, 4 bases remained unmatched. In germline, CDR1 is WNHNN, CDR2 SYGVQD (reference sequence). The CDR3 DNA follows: TGCGCCAGCAGTGAAGCGGGAGGAGGGGATACGCAGTATTTT. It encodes CASSEAGGGDTQYF.

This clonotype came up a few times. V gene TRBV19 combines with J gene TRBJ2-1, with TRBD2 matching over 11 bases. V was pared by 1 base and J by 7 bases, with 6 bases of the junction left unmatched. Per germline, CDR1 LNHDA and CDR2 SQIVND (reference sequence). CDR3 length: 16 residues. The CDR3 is CASSIAGLADRNEQFF. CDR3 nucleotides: TGTGCCAGTAGTATAGCGGGACTAGCGGACAGGAATGAGCAGTTCTTC. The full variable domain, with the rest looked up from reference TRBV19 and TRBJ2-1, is DGGITQSPKYLFRKEGQNVTLSCEQNLNHDAMYWYRQDPGQGLRLIYYSQIVNDFQKGDIAEGYSVSREKKESFPLTVTSAQKNPTAFYLCASSIAGLADRNEQFFGPGTRLTVL.

The DNA of the CDR3 is TGCATCGGGGGGGCCCCAGATACGCAGTATTTT. Residues: CIGGAPDTQYF. The chain is built from TRBV20-1 and TRBJ2-3; 8 nucleotides agree with TRBD2. CDR1 and CDR2 from the germline V gene are DFQATT and SNEGSKA (reference sequence). This CDR3 contains 11 residues.

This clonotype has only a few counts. The CDR3 DNA follows: TGTGCCAGCAGCCCGTTCTCAGATACGCAGTATTTT. Its protein product is CASSPFSDTQYF. The chain is built from TRBV6-2 or TRBV6-3 and TRBJ2-3; no firm D call. The CDR3 is made up of 12 amino acids. Germline assignment: CDR1 MNHEY and CDR2 SVGEGT. Deletions cut 6 bases from V and 4 bases from J, with 8 bases between.

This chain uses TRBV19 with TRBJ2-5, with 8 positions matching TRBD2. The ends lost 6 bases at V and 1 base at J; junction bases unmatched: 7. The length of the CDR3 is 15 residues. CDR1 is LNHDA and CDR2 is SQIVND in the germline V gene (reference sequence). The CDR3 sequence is CASSPGLGTQETQYF. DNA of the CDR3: TGTGCCAGTAGCCCGGGACTAGGAACCCAAGAGACCCAGTACTTC.

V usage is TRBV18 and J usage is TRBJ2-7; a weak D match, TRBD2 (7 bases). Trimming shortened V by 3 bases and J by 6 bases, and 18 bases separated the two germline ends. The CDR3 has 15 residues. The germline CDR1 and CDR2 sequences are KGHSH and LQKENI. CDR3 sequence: CASSPLDSSGGEQYF. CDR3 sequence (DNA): TGTGCCAGCTCACCCCTGGACAGCTCGGGGGGCGAGCAGTACTTC.

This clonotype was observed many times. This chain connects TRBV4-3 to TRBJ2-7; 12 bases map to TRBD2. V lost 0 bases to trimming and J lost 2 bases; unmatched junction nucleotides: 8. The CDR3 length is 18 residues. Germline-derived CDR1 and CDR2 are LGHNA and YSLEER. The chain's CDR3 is CASSQERLAGGLAYEQYF. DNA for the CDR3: TGCGCCAGCAGCCAAGAACGGCTAGCGGGAGGGTTAGCCTACGAGCAGTACTTC.

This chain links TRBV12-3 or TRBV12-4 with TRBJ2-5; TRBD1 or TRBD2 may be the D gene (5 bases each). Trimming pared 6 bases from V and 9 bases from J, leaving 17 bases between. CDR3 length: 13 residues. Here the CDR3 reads CASSTGRWAAQYF. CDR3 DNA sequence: TGTGCCAGCAGCACGGGACGGTGGGCGGCCCAGTACTTC.

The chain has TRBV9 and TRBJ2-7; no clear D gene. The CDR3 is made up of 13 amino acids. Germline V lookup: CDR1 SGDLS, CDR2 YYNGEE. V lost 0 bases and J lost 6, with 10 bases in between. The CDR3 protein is CASSVAAHGEQYF. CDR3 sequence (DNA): TGTGCCAGCAGCGTAGCTGCGCATGGCGAGCAGTACTTC.

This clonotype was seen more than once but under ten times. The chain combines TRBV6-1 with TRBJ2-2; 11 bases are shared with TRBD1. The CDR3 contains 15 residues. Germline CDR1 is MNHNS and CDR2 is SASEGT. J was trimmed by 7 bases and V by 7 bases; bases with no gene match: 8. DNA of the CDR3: TGTGCCAGCACCCCGGGACAGGGGGGGGGCGGGGAGCTGTTTTTT. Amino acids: CASTPGQGGGGELFF.

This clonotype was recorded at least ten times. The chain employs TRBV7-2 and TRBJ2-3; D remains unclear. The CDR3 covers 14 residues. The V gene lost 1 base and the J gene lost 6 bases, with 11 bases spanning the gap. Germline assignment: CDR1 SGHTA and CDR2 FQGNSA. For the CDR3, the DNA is TGTGCCAGCAGCTTAGATGGCCCCTTGGATACGCAGTATTTT. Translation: CASSLDGPLDTQYF.

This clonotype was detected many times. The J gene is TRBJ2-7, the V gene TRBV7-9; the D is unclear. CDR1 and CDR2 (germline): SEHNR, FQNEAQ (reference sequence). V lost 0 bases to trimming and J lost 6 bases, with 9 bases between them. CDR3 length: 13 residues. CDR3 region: CASSLAGRSEQYF. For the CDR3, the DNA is TGTGCCAGCAGCTTAGCAGGGCGTAGCGAGCAGTACTTC.

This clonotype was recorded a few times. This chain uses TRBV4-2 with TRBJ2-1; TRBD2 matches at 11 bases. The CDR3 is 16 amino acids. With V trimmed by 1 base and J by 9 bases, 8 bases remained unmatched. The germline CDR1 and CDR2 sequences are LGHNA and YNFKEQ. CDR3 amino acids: CASSQGELAGAGEQFF. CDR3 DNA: TGTGCCAGCAGCCAAGGGGAACTAGCGGGAGCGGGTGAGCAGTTCTTC.

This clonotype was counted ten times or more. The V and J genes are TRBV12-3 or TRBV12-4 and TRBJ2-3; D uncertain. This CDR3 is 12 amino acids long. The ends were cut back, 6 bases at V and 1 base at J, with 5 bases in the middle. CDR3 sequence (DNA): TGTGCCAGCAGACAAGGCACAGATACGCAGTATTTT. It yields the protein CASRQGTDTQYF.

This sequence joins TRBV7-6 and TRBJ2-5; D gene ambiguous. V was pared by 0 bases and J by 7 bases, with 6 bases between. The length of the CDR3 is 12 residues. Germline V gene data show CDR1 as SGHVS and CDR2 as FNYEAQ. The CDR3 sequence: CASSLARGTQYF. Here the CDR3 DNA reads TGTGCCAGCAGCTTAGCGCGAGGGACCCAGTACTTC.

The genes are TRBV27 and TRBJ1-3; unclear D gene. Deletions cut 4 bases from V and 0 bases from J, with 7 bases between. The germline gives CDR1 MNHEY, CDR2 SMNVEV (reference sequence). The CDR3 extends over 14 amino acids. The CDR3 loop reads CASSSLGSGNTIYF. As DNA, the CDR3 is TGTGCCAGCAGTTCACTAGGCTCTGGAAACACCATATATTTT.

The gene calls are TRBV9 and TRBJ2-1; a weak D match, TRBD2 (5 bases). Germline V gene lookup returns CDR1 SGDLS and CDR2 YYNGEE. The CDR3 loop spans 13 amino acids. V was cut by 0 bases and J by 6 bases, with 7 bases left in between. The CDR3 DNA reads TGTGCCAGCAGCGTAGACGGAGGCAATGAGCAGTTCTTC. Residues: CASSVDGGNEQFF.

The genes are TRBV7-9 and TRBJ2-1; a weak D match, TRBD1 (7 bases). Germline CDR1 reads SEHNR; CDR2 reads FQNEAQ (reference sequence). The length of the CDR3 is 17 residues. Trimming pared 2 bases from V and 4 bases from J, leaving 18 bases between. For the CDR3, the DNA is TGTGCCAGCAGCTTACAGGGGGACTGGTATTTTTACAATGAGCAGTTCTTC. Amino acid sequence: CASSLQGDWYFYNEQFF.

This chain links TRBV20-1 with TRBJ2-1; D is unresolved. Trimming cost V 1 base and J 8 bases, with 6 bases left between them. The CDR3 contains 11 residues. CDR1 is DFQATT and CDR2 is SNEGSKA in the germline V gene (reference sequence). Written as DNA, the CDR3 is TGCAGTGCTAGAGTTGGGGATGAGCAGTTCTTC. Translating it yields CSARVGDEQFF.

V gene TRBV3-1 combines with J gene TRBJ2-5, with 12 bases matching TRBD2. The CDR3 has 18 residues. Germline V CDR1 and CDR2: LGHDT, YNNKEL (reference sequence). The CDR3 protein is CTFSYSLRLAGEGETQYF. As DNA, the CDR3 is TGTACCTTCAGCTATTCTCTAAGACTAGCGGGAGAGGGAGAGACCCAGTACTTC.

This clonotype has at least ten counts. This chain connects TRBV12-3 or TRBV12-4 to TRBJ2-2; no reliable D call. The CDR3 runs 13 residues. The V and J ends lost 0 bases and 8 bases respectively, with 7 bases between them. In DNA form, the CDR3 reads TGTGCCAGCAGTTTAGCGCTGGGAGGGGAGCTGTTTTTT. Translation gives CASSLALGGELFF.

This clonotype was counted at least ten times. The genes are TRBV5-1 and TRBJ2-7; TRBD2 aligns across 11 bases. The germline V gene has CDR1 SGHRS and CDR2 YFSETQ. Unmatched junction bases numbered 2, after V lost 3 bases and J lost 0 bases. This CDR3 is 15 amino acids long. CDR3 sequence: CASSWTSGLSYEQYF. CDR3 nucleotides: TGCGCCAGCAGCTGGACTAGCGGGCTCTCCTACGAGCAGTACTTC.

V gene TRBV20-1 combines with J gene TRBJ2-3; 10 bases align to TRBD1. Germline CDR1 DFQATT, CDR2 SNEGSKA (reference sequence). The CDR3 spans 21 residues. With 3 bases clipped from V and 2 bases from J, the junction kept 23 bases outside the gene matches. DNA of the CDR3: TGCAGTGCTAGGGGATTCGACAGGGGGCTTCCTACGGGAGGTAACACAGATACGCAGTATTTT. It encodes CSARGFDRGLPTGGNTDTQYF.

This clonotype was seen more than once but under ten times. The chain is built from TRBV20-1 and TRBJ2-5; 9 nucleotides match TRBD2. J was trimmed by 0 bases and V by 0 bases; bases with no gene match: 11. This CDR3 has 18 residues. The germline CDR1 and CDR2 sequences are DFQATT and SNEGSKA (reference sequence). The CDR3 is CSARDSGSKERYQETQYF. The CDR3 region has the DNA TGCAGTGCTAGAGATAGCGGGAGTAAAGAAAGGTACCAAGAGACCCAGTACTTC.

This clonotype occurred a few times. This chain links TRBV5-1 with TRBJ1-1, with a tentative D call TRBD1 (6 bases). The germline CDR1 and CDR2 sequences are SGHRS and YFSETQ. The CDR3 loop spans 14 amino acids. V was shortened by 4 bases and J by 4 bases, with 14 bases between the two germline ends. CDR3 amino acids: CASSETGLGTEAFF. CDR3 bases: TGCGCCAGCAGCGAGACAGGCCTCGGCACTGAAGCTTTCTTT.

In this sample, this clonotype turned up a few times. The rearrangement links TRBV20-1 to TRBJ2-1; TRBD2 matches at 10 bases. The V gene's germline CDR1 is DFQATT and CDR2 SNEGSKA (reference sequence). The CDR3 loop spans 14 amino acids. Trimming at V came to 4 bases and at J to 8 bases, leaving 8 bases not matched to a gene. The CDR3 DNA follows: TGCAGTGCTACTAGCGGGAGTCATATCCATGAGCAGTTCTTC. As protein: CSATSGSHIHEQFF.